This entry lists 26 T cell receptor beta chains sequenced from one sample in a study of blood T cell repertoires in COVID-19 (dated by TCRdb to 2018 to 2020). Library preparation was by the immunoSEQ multiplex PCR assay. TCRdb carries this immuneACCESS record with in-frame sequences only. Its versions omit some clonotypes, under half of them owing to an unresolved V gene in the studies checked, with the rest unexplained. The table for this sample lists over 300,000 clones; roughly nine tenths of them were counted only once. Jointly, the top ten make up about 6.8% of the sample. The sequenced sample was peripheral blood. The receptors shown here come from a man aged 18 to 29 who had recovered from COVID-19.

This chain links TRBV4-3 with TRBJ1-6; D possibly corresponds to TRBD1 (5 bases). V was pared by 5 bases and J by 1 base, with 12 bases between. There are 16 residues in the CDR3. CDR1 is LGHNA and CDR2 is YSLEER in the germline V gene. DNA of the CDR3: TGCGCCAGCAGCGAAATGGGACTTTCCTATAATTCACCCCTCCACTTT. Residues: CASSEMGLSYNSPLHF.

The chain employs TRBV11-2 and TRBJ1-2, with a possible D match to TRBD1 (5 bases). Looked up from germline, CDR1 is SGHAT and CDR2 is FQNNGV. The V gene lost 4 bases and the J gene lost 5 bases, with 14 bases spanning the gap. The CDR3 contains 14 residues. The CDR3 reads CASSSSIGHYGYTF. Here the CDR3 DNA reads TGTGCCAGCAGCTCGTCTATTGGACATTATGGCTACACCTTC.

This clone occurred once. The chain uses TRBV4-1 and TRBJ2-7; 8 nucleotides agree with TRBD2. The CDR3 has 17 residues. J gave up 5 bases and V 0 bases, and 12 bases lay outside the gene matches. Per the germline V gene, CDR1 is MGHRA and CDR2 is YSYEKL. The chain's CDR3 is CASSQDPEREIVDEQYF. The DNA of the CDR3 is TGCGCCAGCAGCCAAGATCCGGAGCGGGAGATTGTCGACGAGCAGTACTTC.

This clone was found once. The genes are TRBV10-3 and TRBJ1-2; a possible D gene is TRBD1 (5 bases). The V gene lost 0 bases and the J gene lost 4 bases, with 15 bases spanning the gap. CDR3 length equals 16 residues. Per the germline V gene, CDR1 is ENHRY and CDR2 is SYGVKD. CDR3 residues: CAISESTVGRGYGYTF. DNA for the CDR3: TGTGCCATCAGTGAGTCTACGGTGGGGAGGGGCTATGGCTACACCTTC.

This chain uses TRBV6-1 with TRBJ1-4; TRBD1 aligns across 7 bases. The CDR3 runs to 16 residues. Looked up from germline, CDR1 is MNHNS and CDR2 is SASEGT. Trimming at V came to 2 bases and at J to 8 bases, leaving 11 bases not matched to a gene. The CDR3 nucleotides are TGTGCCAGCAGTGAAACAGGGCAGGGGGTGGGGGAAAAACTGTTTTTT. Encoded protein: CASSETGQGVGEKLFF.

V usage is TRBV7-3 and J usage is TRBJ1-3, with D uncertain. Between the trimmed V and J ends, which lost 5 bases and 2 bases, there was a span of 16 bases. Germline V lookup: CDR1 SGHTA, CDR2 FQGTGA. The CDR3 runs 16 residues. The CDR3 region has the DNA TGTGCCAGCAGCCCTGCTAATGGCGGGACTGGAAACACCATATATTTT. Its protein is CASSPANGGTGNTIYF. The variable domain in full, with the rest retrieved from reference TRBV7-3 and TRBJ1-3, is GAGVSQTPSNKVTEKGKYVELRCDPISGHTALYWYRQSLGQGPEFLIYFQGTGAADDSGLPNDRFFAVRPEGSVSTLKIQRTERGDSAVYLCASSPANGGTGNTIYFGEGSWLTVV.

The chain links TRBV9 to TRBJ2-1; maybe TRBD2 (6 bases). V lost 4 bases to trimming and J lost 0 bases, with 11 bases between them. The CDR3 is 15 amino acids. Germline V lookup: CDR1 SGDLS, CDR2 YYNGEE. CDR3 nucleotides: TGTGCCAGCAGCCCTGCGGGGACCTCCTACAATGAGCAGTTCTTC. Protein: CASSPAGTSYNEQFF.

The chain uses TRBV9 and TRBJ2-1; TRBD1 matches at 10 bases. Germline values: CDR1 SGDLS, CDR2 YYNGEE. V was clipped by 1 base and J by 6 bases; unmatched bases: 4. CDR3 size: 15 residues. In DNA form, the CDR3 reads TGTGCCAGCAGCGTATCCGGGACAGGGGTCAATGAGCAGTTCTTC. It codes for CASSVSGTGVNEQFF.

The chain combines TRBV5-1 with TRBJ2-7; 8 bases match TRBD1. Per germline, CDR1 SGHRS and CDR2 YFSETQ. V dropped 4 bases and J dropped 7; count of bases not matched to a gene: 13. The CDR3 totals 15 residues. Here the CDR3 reads CASSQPGQVLREQYF. The DNA for the CDR3 is TGCGCCAGCAGCCAGCCGGGACAGGTTCTACGAGAGCAGTACTTC.

The chain links TRBV25-1 to TRBJ1-6, with no clear D. Germline loops: CDR1 MGHDK, CDR2 SYGVNS. The CDR3 consists of 13 residues. The ends were cut back, 4 bases at V and 7 bases at J, with 8 bases in the middle. Here the CDR3 reads CASSGDGNSPLHF. DNA of the CDR3: TGTGCCAGCAGTGGCGACGGGAATTCACCCCTCCACTTT.

This clone has more than one count but fewer than ten. The chain employs TRBV5-1 and TRBJ1-5; D uncertain. From germline, CDR1 is SGHRS and CDR2 YFSETQ. V was pared by 5 bases and J by 0 bases, with 9 bases between. The CDR3 spans 14 residues. The CDR3 sequence is CASRNGDSNQPQHF. The CDR3 nucleotides read TGCGCCAGCAGGAACGGGGATAGCAATCAGCCCCAGCATTTT.

J is TRBJ2-1 and V is TRBV24-1; no firm D call. Trimming removed 4 bases from V and 2 bases from J, with 8 bases in between. The germline V gene encodes CDR1 KGHDR and CDR2 SFDVKD. CDR3 length: 14 residues. The CDR3 DNA sequence: TGTGCCACCAGTGACTCTGGCACCTACAATGAGCAGTTCTTC. Residues: CATSDSGTYNEQFF.

The chain couples TRBV9 to TRBJ1-3; D perhaps matches TRBD1 (5 bases). Trimming pared 1 base from V and 8 bases from J, leaving 10 bases between. CDR3 length equals 13 residues. CDR1 and CDR2 from the germline V gene are SGDLS and YYNGEE. CDR3 nucleotide sequence: TGTGCCAGCAGCGTAAGGGGTCTGGACACCATATATTTT. Translating gives CASSVRGLDTIYF.

This chain links TRBV5-1 with TRBJ2-3; the match to TRBD1 covers 8 bases. Losses at the gene ends were 4 bases for V and 0 bases for J; bases not matched to a gene: 4. CDR3 length: 15 residues. Per the germline V gene, CDR1 is SGHRS and CDR2 is YFSETQ. The CDR3: CASSNRDRSTDTQYF. CDR3 bases: TGCGCCAGCAGCAACCGGGACAGGAGCACAGATACGCAGTATTTT.

The chain uses TRBV7-9 and TRBJ2-1; D might be TRBD1 (5 bases). CDR1 and CDR2 (germline): SEHNR, FQNEAQ (reference sequence). V lost 3 bases and J 6 bases, leaving 6 bases between the germline ends. The CDR3 spans 12 residues. The CDR3 loop reads CASSLTVNEQFF. The CDR3 bases are TGTGCCAGCAGCTTGACAGTCAATGAGCAGTTCTTC.

This chain uses TRBV5-4 with TRBJ2-7; 9 nucleotides match TRBD2. CDR1 and CDR2 (germline): SGHNT, YYREEE (reference sequence). The CDR3 is 15 amino acids. V lost 5 bases and J lost 0; bases outside the gene matches: 6. The DNA of the CDR3 is TGTGCCAGCAGTTCAGGACTAGCGAGCTCCTACGAGCAGTACTTC. Its protein is CASSSGLASSYEQYF.

The chain couples TRBV7-9 to TRBJ2-1; tentatively, D is TRBD1 (6 bases). V lost 4 bases and J lost 0, with 13 bases in between. CDR3 size: 16 residues. Per the germline V gene, CDR1 is SEHNR and CDR2 is FQNEAQ (reference sequence). The CDR3 loop is CASSSPGQSSYNEQFF. CDR3 nucleotides: TGTGCCAGCAGCTCCCCCGGACAGAGCTCCTACAATGAGCAGTTCTTC.

The chain employs TRBV25-1 and TRBJ1-6, with 7 bases lining up with TRBD1. The CDR3 is made up of 15 amino acids. The V gene end was trimmed by 4 bases and the J gene end by 3 bases; junction bases not matched to a gene: 3. Germline lookup yields CDR1 MGHDK and CDR2 SYGVNS. The CDR3 region has the DNA TGTGCCAGCAGTGGCGACAGGGACTATAATTCACCCCTCCACTTT. Its translation is CASSGDRDYNSPLHF.

The chain recombines TRBV10-3 with TRBJ1-4; D is possibly TRBD1 (5 bases). The length of the CDR3 is 16 residues. The V gene lost 0 bases and the J gene lost 8 bases, with 16 bases spanning the gap. Germline-derived CDR1 and CDR2 are ENHRY and SYGVKD. The CDR3, as DNA: TGTGCCATCAGTGAGTCGGAGGGGACGTCAAGGGAAAAACTGTTTTTT. Protein sequence: CAISESEGTSREKLFF.

This clone was seen a single time. V and J are TRBV7-2 and TRBJ2-1, with TRBD2 identical over 9 bases. The CDR3 covers 16 residues. The J segment lost 4 bases and the V segment lost 5 bases, leaving 9 bases of the junction unmatched. Germline lookup yields CDR1 SGHTA and CDR2 FQGNSA. The CDR3, as DNA: TGTGCCAGCAGCCGTGGGGGTAGCGGGAGTTACAATGAGCAGTTCTTC. Translated: CASSRGGSGSYNEQFF.

This chain joins TRBV7-9 and TRBJ1-1, with 9 bases identical to TRBD1. There are 14 residues in the CDR3. Germline CDR1 SEHNR, CDR2 FQNEAQ (reference sequence). With 5 bases clipped from V and 5 bases from J, the junction kept 6 bases outside the gene matches. CDR3 protein: CASSTGQGGTEAFF. CDR3 DNA sequence: TGTGCCAGCAGCACGGGACAGGGTGGGACTGAAGCTTTCTTT.

The chain links TRBV2 to TRBJ2-1, with TRBD2 matching 9 bases. Germline V lookup: CDR1 SNHLY, CDR2 FYNNEI. This CDR3 has 16 residues. Trimming removed 4 bases from V and 4 bases from J; junction bases left unmatched: 8. The CDR3 sequence: CASSGSPAGGYNEQFF. In DNA form, the CDR3 reads TGTGCCAGCAGTGGGTCCCCAGCGGGAGGTTACAATGAGCAGTTCTTC.

The CDR3 protein is CASTYGVGQNQPQHF. Written as DNA, the CDR3 is TGCGCCAGCACCTACGGGGTTGGGCAGAATCAGCCCCAGCATTTT. V is TRBV4-1 and J is TRBJ1-5; no clear D gene. This CDR3 comprises 15 residues. Germline V lookup: CDR1 MGHRA, CDR2 YSYEKL. Trimming cost V 7 bases and J 4 bases, with 17 bases left between them.

The J gene is TRBJ1-2, the V gene TRBV2; D ambiguous. The CDR3 covers 13 residues. Germline CDR1 and CDR2: SNHLY and FYNNEI. V was shortened by 6 bases and J by 0 bases, with 8 bases between the two germline ends. CDR3 residues: CASREPANYGYTF. The CDR3 DNA sequence: TGTGCCAGCAGGGAGCCAGCTAACTATGGCTACACCTTC.

V and J are TRBV20-1 and TRBJ1-1; no reliable D call. The CDR3 sequence is 15 residues long. Trimming removed 3 bases from V and 0 bases from J, with 14 bases in between. Germline V lookup: CDR1 DFQATT, CDR2 SNEGSKA (reference sequence). The CDR3 bases are TGCAGTGCTAGTGTAGAGTACTTTATGAACACTGAAGCTTTCTTT. Protein: CSASVEYFMNTEAFF.

The J gene is TRBJ2-7, the V gene TRBV10-3; 14 bases line up with TRBD2. Germline assignment: CDR1 ENHRY and CDR2 SYGVKD. V trimming: 0 bases; J trimming: 0 bases; junction bases outside the gene matches: 7. CDR3 size: 19 residues. The CDR3 region has the DNA TGTGCCATCAGTGAGTCTCTGGGACTAGCGGGAGCGAGCTCCTACGAGCAGTACTTC. Translation gives CAISESLGLAGASSYEQYF.